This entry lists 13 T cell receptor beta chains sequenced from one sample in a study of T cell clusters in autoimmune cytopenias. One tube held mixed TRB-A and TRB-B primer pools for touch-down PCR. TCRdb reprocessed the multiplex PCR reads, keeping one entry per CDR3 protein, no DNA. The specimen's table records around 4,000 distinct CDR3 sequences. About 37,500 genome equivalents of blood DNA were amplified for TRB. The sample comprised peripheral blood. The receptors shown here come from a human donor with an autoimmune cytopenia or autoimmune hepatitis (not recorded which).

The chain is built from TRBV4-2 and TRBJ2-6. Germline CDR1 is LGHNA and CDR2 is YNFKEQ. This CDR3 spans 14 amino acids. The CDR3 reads CASTPTSGANVLTF.

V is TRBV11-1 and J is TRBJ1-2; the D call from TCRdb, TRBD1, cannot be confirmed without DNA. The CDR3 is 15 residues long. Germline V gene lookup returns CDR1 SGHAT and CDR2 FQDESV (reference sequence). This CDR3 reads CASSPTGGGDYGYTF.

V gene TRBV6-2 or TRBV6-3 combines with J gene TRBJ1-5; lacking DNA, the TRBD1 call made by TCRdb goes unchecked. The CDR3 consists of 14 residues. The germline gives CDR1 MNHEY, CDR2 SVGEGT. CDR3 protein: CASSYAGSNQPQHF.

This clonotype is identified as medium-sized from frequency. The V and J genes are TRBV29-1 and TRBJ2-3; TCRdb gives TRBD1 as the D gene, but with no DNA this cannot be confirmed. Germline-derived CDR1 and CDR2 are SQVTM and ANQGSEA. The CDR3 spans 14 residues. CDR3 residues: CSATGGLRTDTQYF.

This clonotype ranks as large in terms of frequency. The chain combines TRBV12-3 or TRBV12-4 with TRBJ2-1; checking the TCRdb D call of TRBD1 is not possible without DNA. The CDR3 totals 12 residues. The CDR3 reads CASSLNRVEQFF.

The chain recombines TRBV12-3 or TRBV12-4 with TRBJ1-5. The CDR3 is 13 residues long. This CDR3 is CASSLALGQPQHF.

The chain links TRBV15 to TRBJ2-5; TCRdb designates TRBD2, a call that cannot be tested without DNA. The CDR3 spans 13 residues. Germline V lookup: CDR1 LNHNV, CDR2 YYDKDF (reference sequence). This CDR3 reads CATSVPAGETQYF.

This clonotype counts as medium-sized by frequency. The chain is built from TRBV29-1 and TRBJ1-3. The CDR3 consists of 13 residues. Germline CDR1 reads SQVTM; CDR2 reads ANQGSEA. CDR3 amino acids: CSVGAASGNTIYF.

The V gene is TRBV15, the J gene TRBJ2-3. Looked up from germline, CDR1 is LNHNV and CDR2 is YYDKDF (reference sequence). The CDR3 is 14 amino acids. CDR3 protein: CATSLRSFTDTQYF.

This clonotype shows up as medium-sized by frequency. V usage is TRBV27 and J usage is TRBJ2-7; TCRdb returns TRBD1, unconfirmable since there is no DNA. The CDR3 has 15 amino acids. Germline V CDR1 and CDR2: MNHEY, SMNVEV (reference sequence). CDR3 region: CASSLAGTGLYEQYF.

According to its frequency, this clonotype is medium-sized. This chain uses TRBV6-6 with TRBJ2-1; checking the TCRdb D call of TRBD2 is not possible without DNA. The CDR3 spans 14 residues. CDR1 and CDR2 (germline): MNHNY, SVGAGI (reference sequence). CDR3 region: CASKLAGGVDEQFF.

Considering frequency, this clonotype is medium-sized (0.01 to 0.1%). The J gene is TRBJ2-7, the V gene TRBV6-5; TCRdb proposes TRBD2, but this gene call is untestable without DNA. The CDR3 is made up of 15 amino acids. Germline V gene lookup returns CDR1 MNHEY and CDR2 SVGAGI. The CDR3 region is CASSPIGLRLGEQYF.

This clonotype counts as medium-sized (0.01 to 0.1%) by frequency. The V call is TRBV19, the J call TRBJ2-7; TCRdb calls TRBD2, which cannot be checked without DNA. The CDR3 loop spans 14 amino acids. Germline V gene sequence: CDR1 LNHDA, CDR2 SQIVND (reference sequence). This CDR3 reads CASRSGSSLYEQYF.